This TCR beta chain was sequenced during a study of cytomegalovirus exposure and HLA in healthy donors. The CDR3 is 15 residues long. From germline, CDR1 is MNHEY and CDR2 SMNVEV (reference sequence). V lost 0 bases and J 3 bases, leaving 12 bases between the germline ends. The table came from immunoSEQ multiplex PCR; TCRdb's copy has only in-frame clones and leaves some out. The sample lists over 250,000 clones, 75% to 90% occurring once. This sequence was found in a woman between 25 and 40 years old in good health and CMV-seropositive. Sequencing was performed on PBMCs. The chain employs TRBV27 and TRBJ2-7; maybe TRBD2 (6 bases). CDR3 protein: CASSLSGGAVYEQYF. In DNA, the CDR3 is TGTGCCAGCAGTTTATCGGGGGGAGCTGTCTACGAGCAGTACTTC.